This is a list of T cell receptor beta chains from one sample in a study of glioma-infiltrating T cells. From the multiplex PCR reads, TCRdb called clonotypes with MiXCR, one entry per CDR3 protein. The sample yields about 400,000 distinct CDR3 sequences, roughly two fifths seen once. Specimen: glioma tissue, nonneoplastic brain tissue, or PBMCs (not recorded which). These receptor sequences come from a human donor with low-grade glioma or glioblastoma, undergoing nonglioma brain surgery, or in good health (not recorded which). The CDR3 runs from the conserved cysteine through the conserved F or W. Each record gives: J gene, V gene, CDR3 length, CDR3 protein.

j_call: TRBJ1-2; v_call: TRBV6-1; cdr3_length: 12; cdr3_aa: CASTTGGYGYTF
j_call: TRBJ2-1; v_call: TRBV27; cdr3_length: 15; cdr3_aa: CASSLSTGTGDEQFF
j_call: TRBJ2-3; v_call: TRBV7-2; cdr3_length: 12; cdr3_aa: CASSRGTDTQYF
j_call: TRBJ1-1; v_call: TRBV19; cdr3_length: 14; cdr3_aa: CASSIGGLNTEAFF
j_call: TRBJ1-6; v_call: TRBV15; cdr3_length: 14; cdr3_aa: CATSRTGWNSPLHF
j_call: TRBJ1-2; v_call: TRBV19; cdr3_length: 14; cdr3_aa: CASSPRTGSYGYTF
j_call: TRBJ2-6; v_call: TRBV28; cdr3_length: 13; cdr3_aa: CATRTPGANVLTF
j_call: TRBJ1-3; v_call: TRBV29-1; cdr3_length: 15; cdr3_aa: CSVGTGLHSGNTIYF
j_call: TRBJ2-7; v_call: TRBV28; cdr3_length: 17; cdr3_aa: CASSSNHRTGGMYEQYF
j_call: TRBJ2-2; v_call: TRBV2; cdr3_length: 13; cdr3_aa: CASRREQPGELFF
j_call: TRBJ2-4; v_call: TRBV3-1; cdr3_length: 17; cdr3_aa: CASSQDIGSIAKNIQYF
j_call: TRBJ2-2; v_call: TRBV28; cdr3_length: 14; cdr3_aa: CASSLDPNTGELFF
j_call: TRBJ1-1; v_call: TRBV4-3; cdr3_length: 19; cdr3_aa: CACSQAQGRLGMEHTEAFF
j_call: TRBJ2-3; v_call: TRBV20-1; cdr3_length: 15; cdr3_aa: CSARSAGPSTDTQYF
j_call: TRBJ2-4; v_call: TRBV6-1; cdr3_length: 14; cdr3_aa: CASSFKLAKNIQYF
j_call: TRBJ2-3; v_call: TRBV27; cdr3_length: 15; cdr3_aa: CASSSPGQGTDTQYF
j_call: TRBJ1-5; v_call: TRBV4-1; cdr3_length: 14; cdr3_aa: CASSQGFGNQPQHF
j_call: TRBJ1-5; v_call: TRBV7-8; cdr3_length: 14; cdr3_aa: CASSPWGAYQPQHF
j_call: TRBJ2-2; v_call: TRBV6-2/TRBV6-3; cdr3_length: 16; cdr3_aa: CASSYSSNGNTGELFF
j_call: TRBJ2-5; v_call: TRBV4-2; cdr3_length: 16; cdr3_aa: CASTQDEGRGYETQYF
j_call: TRBJ2-7; v_call: TRBV27; cdr3_length: 15; cdr3_aa: CASSFVGFSSYGQYF
j_call: TRBJ2-3; v_call: TRBV20-1; cdr3_length: 12; cdr3_aa: CSAQSRADTQYF
j_call: TRBJ2-1; v_call: TRBV20-1; cdr3_length: 20; cdr3_aa: CSAKGTGFYLASRHVNEQFF
j_call: TRBJ2-3; v_call: TRBV27; cdr3_length: 14; cdr3_aa: CASSRVAGADTQYF
j_call: TRBJ1-2; v_call: TRBV6-2/TRBV6-3; cdr3_length: 13; cdr3_aa: CASSLLANYGYTF
j_call: TRBJ2-7; v_call: TRBV7-2; cdr3_length: 13; cdr3_aa: CASSLRAGGEQYF
j_call: TRBJ2-3; v_call: TRBV5-1; cdr3_length: 14; cdr3_aa: CASSLGPATDTQYF
j_call: TRBJ1-1; v_call: TRBV28; cdr3_length: 16; cdr3_aa: CASRPLFRGRRTEAFF
j_call: TRBJ2-1; v_call: TRBV28; cdr3_length: 16; cdr3_aa: CASSFSDRARGNEQFF
j_call: TRBJ2-7; v_call: TRBV7-9; cdr3_length: 14; cdr3_aa: CASSLPGVSYEQYF
j_call: TRBJ2-1; v_call: TRBV9; cdr3_length: 13; cdr3_aa: CASTRTGGNEQFF
j_call: TRBJ2-2; v_call: TRBV3-1; cdr3_length: 15; cdr3_aa: CASSQDSRQSGELFF
j_call: TRBJ1-1; v_call: TRBV6-1; cdr3_length: 13; cdr3_aa: CASSRQVDTEAFF
j_call: TRBJ1-2; v_call: TRBV28; cdr3_length: 12; cdr3_aa: CASSPVGLGYTF
j_call: TRBJ2-1; v_call: TRBV18; cdr3_length: 15; cdr3_aa: CASSRDSGTNNEQFF
j_call: TRBJ2-3; v_call: TRBV24-1; cdr3_length: 14; cdr3_aa: CATSETIKADTQYF
j_call: TRBJ1-1; v_call: TRBV28; cdr3_length: 11; cdr3_aa: CASFQNNEAFF
j_call: TRBJ2-3; v_call: TRBV5-4; cdr3_length: 12; cdr3_aa: CASSFGTDTQYF
j_call: TRBJ2-1; v_call: TRBV4-3; cdr3_length: 15; cdr3_aa: CASSLRIAGYNEQFF
j_call: TRBJ1-1; v_call: TRBV27; cdr3_length: 18; cdr3_aa: CASSPSRRGLVSNTEAFF
j_call: TRBJ2-7; v_call: TRBV11-3; cdr3_length: 15; cdr3_aa: CASSLGRGTSYEQYF
j_call: TRBJ2-1; v_call: TRBV13; cdr3_length: 16; cdr3_aa: CASSVNRDRVYNEQFF
j_call: TRBJ1-2; v_call: TRBV6-2/TRBV6-3; cdr3_length: 13; cdr3_aa: CASSNRRAYGYTF
j_call: TRBJ1-3; v_call: TRBV6-2/TRBV6-3; cdr3_length: 19; cdr3_aa: CASSPGALEARISGNTIYF
j_call: TRBJ1-6; v_call: TRBV20-1; cdr3_length: 14; cdr3_aa: CSAPRTGDNSPLHF
j_call: TRBJ2-5; v_call: TRBV3-1; cdr3_length: 17; cdr3_aa: CASSQDYAGGTRETQYF
j_call: TRBJ2-7; v_call: TRBV24-1; cdr3_length: 14; cdr3_aa: CATSDPQGNYEQYF
j_call: TRBJ2-3; v_call: TRBV25-1; cdr3_length: 14; cdr3_aa: CASSDRATTDTQYF
j_call: TRBJ2-3; v_call: TRBV28; cdr3_length: 14; cdr3_aa: CASRLAEESDTQYF
j_call: TRBJ1-5; v_call: TRBV28; cdr3_length: 15; cdr3_aa: CASSPATRGSQPQHF
j_call: TRBJ1-6; v_call: TRBV28; cdr3_length: 15; cdr3_aa: CASSLAGQGASPLHF
j_call: TRBJ2-7; v_call: TRBV20-1; cdr3_length: 15; cdr3_aa: CSARDRSGGWYEQYF
j_call: TRBJ2-3; v_call: TRBV20-1; cdr3_length: 16; cdr3_aa: CSATNPTSGPTDTQYF
j_call: TRBJ1-5; v_call: TRBV19; cdr3_length: 17; cdr3_aa: CASSPLLGQGSNQPQHF
j_call: TRBJ2-1; v_call: TRBV5-1; cdr3_length: 14; cdr3_aa: CASSRQGESNGQFF
j_call: TRBJ1-5; v_call: TRBV7-2; cdr3_length: 13; cdr3_aa: CASSWAGGQPQHF
j_call: TRBJ1-6; v_call: TRBV4-2; cdr3_length: 15; cdr3_aa: CASSSTGSYNSPLHF